The clone carrying this TCR beta chain was detected a few times. The record originates from a study of human T cells and chemical hapten exposure. Library preparation tagged each individual cDNA molecule with a unique molecular identifier. TCRdb recomputed calls from the 5' RACE reads with MiXCR, one row per CDR3 protein. The profile covers roughly 81,000 distinct CDR3 sequences, with roughly 8.4% appearing a single time and under 3% taken by the ten largest. CDR1 and CDR2 from the germline V gene are LNHDA and SQIVND (reference sequence). The CDR3 extends over 14 amino acids. Trimming took 3 bases from V and 8 from J, leaving 16 bases between them. From whole blood left unfractionated, total RNA was extracted.

This sequence joins TRBV19 and TRBJ1-2, with D tentatively TRBD1 (6 bases). This clonotype was obtained from a male donor in good health. The chain's CDR3 is CASSMDSLAGGYTF. The CDR3, as DNA: TGTGCCAGTAGTATGGACAGTTTGGCGGGAGGCTACACCTTC. The full variable domain, rest sourced from reference TRBV19 and TRBJ1-2, is DGGITQSPKYLFRKEGQNVTLSCEQNLNHDAMYWYRQDPGQGLRLIYYSQIVNDFQKGDIAEGYSVSREKKESFPLTVTSAQKNPTAFYLCASSMDSLAGGYTFGSGTRLTVV.